Below, 31 T cell receptor beta chains from the same sample are listed, as sequenced in a study of T cell clonotyping in hematopoietic cell transplantation. Using immunoSEQ multiplex PCR, the repertoire was profiled, and TCRdb retains in-frame clones only, with some absent. The sample consists of several thousand clones, approximately 85% of them appearing once. The source was peripheral blood mononuclear cells, collected 180 days after allogeneic stem cell transplant. The receptor source for this set is a male patient aged 55-69 years who had an allogeneic stem cell transplant from an unrelated donor, so T cells may come from the graft donor. Some clones in this sample may be carry-over from other donors' samples.

This chain uses TRBV19 with TRBJ2-2; D is undetermined. The CDR3 sequence is 13 residues long. CDR1 and CDR2 (germline): LNHDA, SQIVND (reference sequence). V lost 2 bases, J lost 5 bases, and 6 bases lay in between. CDR3 sequence: CASSIQRTGELFF. The CDR3 region has the DNA TGTGCCAGTAGTATACAGAGGACCGGGGAGCTGTTTTTT.

The genes are TRBV6-5 and TRBJ2-1; 7 bases line up with TRBD2. J gave up 10 bases and V 2 bases, and 11 bases lay outside the gene matches. This CDR3 spans 15 amino acids. Germline V CDR1 and CDR2: MNHEY, SVGAGI. The DNA of the CDR3 is TGTGCCAGCAGTTACAACGGGGGGACTGAGGGCGAGCAGTTCTTC. Translated, it gives CASSYNGGTEGEQFF.

The J gene is TRBJ1-2, the V gene TRBV7-9; D not certain. V lost 6 bases and J lost 5, with 10 bases in between. Germline CDR1 and CDR2: SEHNR and FQNEAQ (reference sequence). The CDR3 extends over 12 amino acids. CDR3 region: CASRGLEYGYTF. CDR3 bases: TGTGCCAGCAGGGGATTGGAGTATGGCTACACCTTC.

The gene calls are TRBV6-1 and TRBJ2-3, with D tentatively TRBD1 (6 bases). The CDR3 runs 15 residues. V was trimmed by 6 bases and J by 2 bases, leaving 15 bases between them. The germline V gene encodes CDR1 MNHNS and CDR2 SASEGT. For the CDR3, the DNA is TGTGCCAGCAGAACACAGGGTTTAGACACAGATACGCAGTATTTT. Its translation: CASRTQGLDTDTQYF.

This clone has only one observation. The rearrangement uses TRBV30 and TRBJ2-5, with D hard to call. The CDR3 sequence is 12 residues long. The V gene's germline CDR1 is GTSNPN and CDR2 SVGIG (reference sequence). The V end lost 2 bases, the J end lost 5 bases, and 9 bases lay between the germline ends. The CDR3 protein is CAWSKSAETQYF. CDR3 coding DNA: TGTGCCTGGAGTAAAAGTGCGGAGACCCAGTACTTC.

The chain uses TRBV6-6 and TRBJ2-2; D is possibly TRBD1 (6 bases). V dropped 2 bases and J dropped 8 bases, with 12 bases sitting between them. Germline V lookup: CDR1 MNHNY, CDR2 SVGAGI (reference sequence). CDR3 length: 14 amino acids. The CDR3 region has the DNA TGTGCCAGCAGTTACCTACAGGGTTTAGGGGAGCTGTTTTTT. Amino acid sequence: CASSYLQGLGELFF.

This clone was observed a single time. This chain links TRBV30 with TRBJ1-5; D is ambiguous. The CDR3 spans 14 residues. Germline-derived CDR1 and CDR2 are GTSNPN and SVGIG (reference sequence). V was pared by 0 bases and J by 4 bases, with 10 bases between. In DNA form, the CDR3 reads TGTGCCTGGAGTGTGGGTGCCTTAAATCAGCCCCAGCATTTT. As protein: CAWSVGALNQPQHF.

This clone has a handful of counts. The chain uses TRBV10-2 and TRBJ2-7; D remains ambiguous. V lost 0 bases and J 3 bases, leaving 18 bases between the germline ends. The CDR3 is 17 amino acids. Germline-derived CDR1 and CDR2 are WSHSY and SAAADI. CDR3 amino acids: CASSESTPTAKGYEQYF. The DNA of the CDR3 is TGCGCCAGCAGTGAGTCGACTCCCACCGCGAAAGGCTACGAGCAGTACTTC.

The V gene is TRBV7-3, the J gene TRBJ2-7, with 8 bases that match TRBD1. J was trimmed by 2 bases and V by 3 bases; bases with no gene match: 6. Germline V gene data show CDR1 as SGHTA and CDR2 as FQGTGA. There are 15 residues in the CDR3. Here the CDR3 DNA reads TGTGCCAGCAGCTTCTCCTTGGGACAGGCCTACGAGCAGTACTTC. Amino acids: CASSFSLGQAYEQYF.

V gene TRBV5-4 combines with J gene TRBJ2-5, with D hard to call. Trimming removed 2 bases at V and 2 bases at J, with 10 bases between. The germline CDR1 and CDR2 sequences are SGHNT and YYREEE (reference sequence). The length of the CDR3 is 14 residues. CDR3 sequence: CASSFPEIQETQYF. CDR3 DNA sequence: TGTGCCAGCAGCTTTCCGGAGATTCAAGAGACCCAGTACTTC.

The sample holds one count of this clone. The rearrangement joins TRBV2 to TRBJ2-1; TRBD1 agrees at 9 bases. In germline, CDR1 is SNHLY, CDR2 FYNNEI. Losses at the gene ends were 5 bases for V and 5 bases for J; bases not matched to a gene: 4. CDR3 length: 14 residues. CDR3 nucleotide sequence: TGTGCCAGCAGTTGGGACAGGGCCGACAATGAGCAGTTCTTC. Protein sequence: CASSWDRADNEQFF.

The table lists this clone with a count of one. The chain links TRBV9 to TRBJ2-2; no firm D call. Between the trimmed V and J ends, which lost 0 bases and 3 bases, there was a span of 3 bases. This CDR3 has 13 residues. Germline CDR1 is SGDLS and CDR2 is YYNGEE. The CDR3 region has the DNA TGTGCCAGCAGCGTAGGAGACACCGGGGAGCTGTTTTTT. It translates to CASSVGDTGELFF.

Judged by abundance, this clone is large. The V call is TRBV7-9, the J call TRBJ1-4; D is ambiguous. V lost 2 bases to trimming and J lost 6 bases, with 10 bases between them. The CDR3 consists of 14 residues. CDR1 SEHNR and CDR2 FQNEAQ come from the germline V gene (reference sequence). The chain's CDR3 is CASSLRREDEKLFF. The CDR3 coding sequence is TGTGCCAGCAGCTTAAGGAGGGAAGATGAAAAACTGTTTTTT.

The genes are TRBV2 and TRBJ1-1; 7 bases are shared with TRBD1. With 6 bases clipped from V and 5 bases from J, the junction kept 9 bases outside the gene matches. CDR3 size: 14 residues. Per germline, CDR1 SNHLY and CDR2 FYNNEI. The CDR3 spells CASRRPQGGTEAFF. CDR3 coding DNA: TGTGCCAGCAGAAGACCTCAGGGGGGGACTGAAGCTTTCTTT.

The chain links TRBV4-3 to TRBJ2-3, with TRBD1 matching 9 bases. The CDR3 consists of 16 residues. V was pared by 0 bases and J by 3 bases, with 4 bases of the junction left unmatched. Germline lookup yields CDR1 LGHNA and CDR2 YSLEER. As DNA, the CDR3 is TGCGCCAGCAGCCAAGATGGGACAGGGTTAACAGATACGCAGTATTTT. This translates into CASSQDGTGLTDTQYF.

The gene calls are TRBV6-5 and TRBJ2-1; 14 positions agree with TRBD2. Looked up from germline, CDR1 is MNHEY and CDR2 is SVGAGI. The CDR3 totals 15 residues. Losses at the gene ends were 2 bases for V and 9 bases for J; bases not matched to a gene: 3. The CDR3 spells CASSYNGLAGGEQFF. The CDR3 DNA is TGTGCCAGCAGTTACAACGGACTAGCGGGGGGTGAGCAGTTCTTC.

This chain uses TRBV19 with TRBJ1-2, with 7 bases aligning to TRBD1. This CDR3 comprises 11 residues. CDR1 and CDR2 from the germline V gene are LNHDA and SQIVND (reference sequence). Trimming removed 9 bases from V and 7 bases from J; junction bases left unmatched: 5. CDR3 sequence: CASWTGLGYTF. Here the CDR3 DNA reads TGTGCCAGCTGGACAGGCCTTGGCTACACCTTC. The full variable domain, with the rest looked up from reference TRBV19 and TRBJ1-2, is DGGITQSPKYLFRKEGQNVTLSCEQNLNHDAMYWYRQDPGQGLRLIYYSQIVNDFQKGDIAEGYSVSREKKESFPLTVTSAQKNPTAFYLCASWTGLGYTFGSGTRLTVV.

This sequence joins TRBV30 and TRBJ2-7; D gene uncertain. Looked up from germline, CDR1 is GTSNPN and CDR2 is SVGIG (reference sequence). Trimming left V 0 bases short and J 6 bases short, with 9 bases between. There are 12 residues in the CDR3. The CDR3 DNA sequence: TGTGCCTGGAGTGTACCCGTCGCCGAGCAGTACTTC. Its protein product is CAWSVPVAEQYF.

This chain connects TRBV5-1 to TRBJ2-7; D remains unclear. The CDR3 loop spans 13 amino acids. Trimming shortened V by 1 base and J by 1 base, and 6 bases separated the two germline ends. Germline values: CDR1 SGHRS, CDR2 YFSETQ. The chain's CDR3 is CASSLSVSYEQYF. The CDR3 nucleotides are TGCGCCAGCAGCTTGTCAGTGTCCTACGAGCAGTACTTC.

The chain carries TRBV7-9 and TRBJ1-1, with no clear D. The V and J ends lost 5 bases and 0 bases respectively, with 10 bases between them. This CDR3 has 14 residues. The germline gives CDR1 SEHNR, CDR2 FQNEAQ (reference sequence). CDR3 in DNA: TGTGCCAGCAGCCAGAACGGAATGAACACTGAAGCTTTCTTT. It codes for CASSQNGMNTEAFF. The full variable domain, rest sourced from reference TRBV7-9 and TRBJ1-1, is DTGVSQNPRHKITKRGQNVTFRCDPISEHNRLYWYRQTLGQGPEFLTYFQNEAQLEKSRLLSDRFSAERPKGSFSTLEIQRTEQGDSAMYLCASSQNGMNTEAFFGQGTRLTVV.

This clone was seen only once. The gene calls are TRBV11-1 and TRBJ2-5; D gene uncertain. This CDR3 comprises 16 residues. Trimming took 2 bases from V and 1 from J, leaving 14 bases between them. CDR1 and CDR2 (germline): SGHAT, FQDESV (reference sequence). CDR3 protein: CASSLRALTSQETQYF. DNA for the CDR3: TGTGCCAGCAGCTTAAGGGCCCTAACCTCCCAAGAGACCCAGTACTTC.

This clone occurred a few times. The chain uses TRBV4-1 and TRBJ2-5, with D possibly being TRBD1 (6 bases). Germline CDR1 reads MGHRA; CDR2 reads YSYEKL. The CDR3 has 15 residues. V was pared by 3 bases and J by 4 bases, with 15 bases between. As DNA, the CDR3 is TGCGCCAGCAGCCAGCAACAGGGATTCCCAGAGACCCAGTACTTC. Translating it yields CASSQQQGFPETQYF.

The rearrangement joins TRBV19 to TRBJ2-7; no firm D call. Germline V CDR1 and CDR2: LNHDA, SQIVND (reference sequence). Trimming cost V 7 bases and J 0 bases, with 16 bases left between them. The CDR3 covers 15 residues. Here the CDR3 DNA reads TGTGCCAGTACCCCATCGGACGGTTACTCCTACGAGCAGTACTTC. This encodes CASTPSDGYSYEQYF.

The gene calls are TRBV5-1 and TRBJ2-3; 9 bases fit TRBD2. CDR3 length equals 15 residues. Germline trimming cut 4 bases from V and 4 bases from J; bases unmatched to any gene: 7. Germline loops: CDR1 SGHRS, CDR2 YFSETQ. CDR3 sequence (DNA): TGCGCCAGCAGCGTAATAGCGGGAGTTCCAGATACGCAGTATTTT. This codes for CASSVIAGVPDTQYF.

The V call is TRBV5-6, the J call TRBJ1-2; the match to TRBD1 covers 7 bases. The CDR3 runs to 13 residues. In germline, CDR1 is SGHDT, CDR2 YYEEEE. The V and J ends lost 4 bases and 2 bases, in that order; junction bases with no gene match: 2. The CDR3 nucleotides are TGTGCCAGCAGCCCGGGACAGAACTATGGCTACACCTTC. Translation: CASSPGQNYGYTF.

The gene calls are TRBV4-2 and TRBJ2-2; 7 nucleotides align to TRBD1. Germline CDR1 and CDR2: LGHNA and YNFKEQ. The junction had 10 bases not matched to a gene; V was cut back by 5 bases and J by 1 base. The length of the CDR3 is 17 residues. The CDR3 sequence: CASSSPGTVKNTGELFF. DNA for the CDR3: TGTGCCAGCAGCTCTCCCGGGACAGTTAAGAACACCGGGGAGCTGTTTTTT.

The rearrangement uses TRBV30 and TRBJ2-6, with D tentatively TRBD1 or TRBD2 (5 bases each). The CDR3 is 14 residues long. The V end lost 0 bases, the J end lost 4 bases, and 7 bases lay between the germline ends. Germline V gene lookup returns CDR1 GTSNPN and CDR2 SVGIG (reference sequence). The CDR3 here is CAWSVGEGANVLTF. DNA of the CDR3: TGTGCCTGGAGTGTAGGGGAGGGGGCCAACGTCCTGACTTTC.

V gene TRBV19 combines with J gene TRBJ1-1; 8 bases match TRBD1. The CDR3 consists of 12 residues. From germline, CDR1 is LNHDA and CDR2 SQIVND (reference sequence). J was trimmed by 5 bases and V by 7 bases; bases with no gene match: 3. DNA for the CDR3: TGTGCCAGTACGGACAGGGATACTGAAGCTTTCTTT. Its translation: CASTDRDTEAFF.

J is TRBJ1-2 and V is TRBV2; the D gene is possibly TRBD1 (6 bases). The germline V gene encodes CDR1 SNHLY and CDR2 FYNNEI. The V gene lost 6 bases and the J gene lost 1 base, with 12 bases spanning the gap. CDR3 length: 14 residues. The chain's CDR3 is CASRPPGVNYGYTF. As DNA, the CDR3 is TGTGCCAGCAGACCCCCAGGGGTTAACTATGGCTACACCTTC.

The chain carries TRBV29-1 and TRBJ1-1, with 7 bases aligning to TRBD1. Germline V gene lookup returns CDR1 SQVTM and CDR2 ANQGSEA. The V gene end was trimmed by 5 bases and the J gene end by 1 base; junction bases not matched to a gene: 4. This CDR3 has 13 residues. This CDR3 reads CSVFTGENTEAFF. The DNA for the CDR3 is TGCAGCGTTTTTACAGGGGAGAACACTGAAGCTTTCTTT.

CDR3 protein: CASSQGGTGGKRGSYTF. CDR3 nucleotide sequence: TGTGCCAGCAGCCAGGGCGGGACAGGGGGCAAACGCGGGAGCTACACCTTC. The chain joins TRBV4-2 to TRBJ1-2; 12 nucleotides match TRBD1. Per the germline V gene, CDR1 is LGHNA and CDR2 is YNFKEQ. Trimming removed 3 bases from V and 9 bases from J; junction bases left unmatched: 14. This CDR3 spans 17 amino acids.